These 32 T cell receptor beta chains were all obtained from the same sample, sequenced in a study of CD8+CD57+ T cells in acquired aplastic anemia. The sequenced patients had an expansion of CD8+CD57+ cells seen by flow cytometry. Both TCR beta VDJ combination and CDR3 sequence profiling were carried out. Genomic DNA was the template for this profiling. One entry per CDR3 protein, called by TCRdb with MiXCR from the reads. The sample lists some 92,000 distinct CDR3 sequences, around two thirds occurring once. Specimen: sorted CD4+, CD8+, or CD8+CD57+ T cells (not recorded which) from PBMCs. The source of these receptors is a human donor with aplastic anemia.

The chain carries TRBV24-1 and TRBJ2-3, with 11 bases identical to TRBD2. This CDR3 comprises 16 residues. Germline V CDR1 and CDR2: KGHDR, SFDVKD. After removal of 4 bases from V and 0 bases from J, the junction contained 2 bases not matched to a gene. The CDR3 coding sequence is TGTGCCACCAGTGAGTGGACTAGCGGGAGCACAGATACGCAGTATTTT. Translation gives CATSEWTSGSTDTQYF.

The chain links TRBV2 to TRBJ1-6; D might be TRBD1 (5 bases). Germline V gives CDR1 SNHLY, CDR2 FYNNEI. V was clipped by 3 bases and J by 9 bases, with 12 bases between them. CDR3 length equals 14 residues. CDR3: CASSEGREASPLHF. CDR3 bases: TGTGCCAGCAGTGAGGGCAGGGAAGCTTCACCCCTCCACTTT.

Worth noting for this clonotype: The junction shows a germline mismatch at one end, possibly a read error. The chain uses TRBV9 and TRBJ2-1; 14 bases map to TRBD2. The germline gives CDR1 SGDLS, CDR2 YYNGEE. The CDR3 spans 15 residues. The CDR3 loop is CASSVASTGLAGVHF. CDR3 in DNA: TGTGCCAGCAGCGTCGCTAGTACGGGACTAGCGGGAGTGCACTTC.

A single count supports this clonotype. J is TRBJ1-5 and V is TRBV20-1; D gene uncertain. The CDR3 has 17 amino acids. The germline gives CDR1 DFQATT, CDR2 SNEGSKA (reference sequence). The ends were cut back, 1 base at V and 0 bases at J, with 16 bases in the middle. The CDR3 bases are TGCAGTGCTAGAGGATCGGGCTCCGGTGGTAGCAATCAGCCCCAGCATTTT. This gives the protein CSARGSGSGGSNQPQHF.

V usage is TRBV6-4 and J usage is TRBJ1-1; D uncertain. Trimming pared 2 bases from V and 6 bases from J, leaving 7 bases between. CDR1 and CDR2 (germline): MRHNA, SNTAGT. The CDR3 runs 12 residues. CDR3 sequence: CASSDGRAEAFF. CDR3 in DNA: TGTGCCAGCAGTGACGGGCGCGCTGAAGCTTTCTTT.

V and J are TRBV5-4 and TRBJ2-5; 9 bases align to TRBD1. This CDR3 comprises 15 residues. The V segment lost 4 bases and the J segment 5 bases; nucleotides outside the gene matches: 9. The V gene's germline CDR1 is SGHNT and CDR2 YYREEE (reference sequence). The DNA for the CDR3 is TGTGCCAGCAGCCCTCGGGACAGGGCAGGGGAGACCCAGTACTTC. This encodes CASSPRDRAGETQYF.

The rearrangement joins TRBV11-2 to TRBJ2-1; 8 bases are shared with TRBD2. The V and J ends lost 4 bases and 4 bases, in that order; junction bases with no gene match: 6. The CDR3 runs to 15 residues. In germline, CDR1 is SGHAT, CDR2 FQNNGV. The CDR3 DNA reads as TGTGCCAGCAGCTCAACCGGGAGGGGATACAATGAGCAGTTCTTC. Translating it yields CASSSTGRGYNEQFF.

The chain links TRBV7-9 to TRBJ2-7, with TRBD1 identical over 10 bases. V lost 1 base, J lost 6 bases, and 3 bases stayed unmatched. The CDR3 has 14 amino acids. Per the germline V gene, CDR1 is SEHNR and CDR2 is FQNEAQ (reference sequence). CDR3 in DNA: TGTGCCAGCAGCTTAGTCGACAGGGGGCCCGAGCAGTACTTC. Protein: CASSLVDRGPEQYF.

J is TRBJ2-7 and V is TRBV20-1; 11 bases line up with TRBD1. V was clipped by 5 bases and J by 4 bases; unmatched bases: 7. The CDR3 loop spans 14 amino acids. Germline CDR1 is DFQATT and CDR2 is SNEGSKA (reference sequence). The CDR3 region is CSAQRGQGAYEQYF. In DNA, the CDR3 is TGCAGTGCTCAGCGCGGACAGGGGGCATACGAGCAGTACTTC.

The CDR3: CASSTSTGGYEQFF. In nucleotides, the CDR3 is TGTGCCAGCAGTACATCAACAGGGGGCTATGAGCAGTTCTTC. The rearrangement joins TRBV25-1 to TRBJ2-1, with 9 bases identical to TRBD1. Germline values: CDR1 MGHDK, CDR2 SYGVNS. Trimming removed 5 bases from V and 8 bases from J; junction bases left unmatched: 7. The CDR3 extends over 14 amino acids.

V and J are TRBV2 and TRBJ1-5; 9 bases match TRBD1. Per germline, CDR1 SNHLY and CDR2 FYNNEI. The J segment lost 6 bases and the V segment lost 5 bases, leaving 5 bases of the junction unmatched. The CDR3 sequence is 14 residues long. CDR3 residues: CASSTRTGVQPQHF. The CDR3 coding sequence is TGTGCCAGCAGTACCCGGACAGGGGTTCAGCCCCAGCATTTT.

The chain combines TRBV10-2 with TRBJ2-7; 9 nucleotides match TRBD2. CDR3 length equals 17 residues. With V trimmed by 4 bases and J by 4 bases, 14 bases remained unmatched. Looked up from germline, CDR1 is WSHSY and CDR2 is SAAADI. The CDR3 sequence: CASSGASGTPRQYEQYF. The DNA for the CDR3 is TGCGCCAGCAGTGGGGCTAGCGGGACCCCCAGACAATACGAGCAGTACTTC.

This clonotype came up many times. The V gene is TRBV20-1, the J gene TRBJ2-1, with D perhaps TRBD2 (7 bases). Trimming took off 6 bases at V and 5 bases at J, with 20 bases between the two ends. The CDR3 has 15 amino acids. CDR1 and CDR2 (germline): DFQATT, SNEGSKA (reference sequence). The CDR3 region is CSAPREGEAHNEQFF. The CDR3 DNA is TGCAGTGCACCGAGGGAGGGGGAGGCCCACAATGAGCAGTTCTTC.

V gene TRBV20-1 combines with J gene TRBJ1-6, with D maybe TRBD1 (5 bases). This CDR3 spans 15 amino acids. The V gene's germline CDR1 is DFQATT and CDR2 SNEGSKA (reference sequence). V was cut by 0 bases and J by 10 bases, with 16 bases left in between. This CDR3 is CSARDVGVGSSPLHF. The DNA of the CDR3 is TGCAGTGCTAGAGATGTAGGGGTCGGATCATCACCCCTCCACTTT.

The CDR3 loop reads CASSFSGEYEQYF. As DNA, the CDR3 is TGTGCCAGCAGCTTTTCAGGAGAGTACGAGCAGTACTTC. V usage is TRBV5-6 and J usage is TRBJ2-7; D ambiguous. The germline gives CDR1 SGHDT, CDR2 YYEEEE. V was pared by 2 bases and J by 4 bases, with 10 bases between. The CDR3 consists of 13 residues.

The V call is TRBV15, the J call TRBJ1-3, with D possibly matching TRBD1 (5 bases). The V and J ends lost 5 bases and 4 bases respectively, with 12 bases between them. The CDR3 contains 14 residues. In germline, CDR1 is LNHNV, CDR2 YYDKDF (reference sequence). CDR3: CATSGHGFGNTIYF. The CDR3 DNA follows: TGTGCCACCAGCGGACACGGCTTCGGAAACACCATATATTTT. Full variable domain (missing parts from reference TRBV15 and TRBJ1-3): DAMVIQNPRYQVTQFGKPVTLSCSQTLNHNVMYWYQQKSSQAPKLLFHYYDKDFNNEADTPDNFQSRRPNTSFCFLDIRSPGLGDTAMYLCATSGHGFGNTIYFGEGSWLTVV.

V is TRBV7-2 and J is TRBJ1-5, with D hard to call. Germline values: CDR1 SGHTA, CDR2 FQGNSA. This CDR3 has 13 residues. Trimming stripped 5 bases from V and 1 base from J, with 6 bases between. CDR3 sequence: CASSGESNQPQHF. The CDR3 nucleotides are TGTGCCAGCAGCGGGGAAAGCAATCAGCCCCAGCATTTT.

This clonotype was seen more than once but under ten times. This rearrangement joins TRBV25-1 to TRBJ1-2; 7 nucleotides agree with TRBD1. CDR1 and CDR2 from the germline V gene are MGHDK and SYGVNS. This CDR3 is 13 amino acids long. V was pared by 1 base and J by 6 bases, with 2 bases of the junction left unmatched. The CDR3 region has the DNA TGTGCCAGCAGTGAATCAGGGGGAGATGGCTACACCTTC. This gives the protein CASSESGGDGYTF.

The chain couples TRBV20-1 to TRBJ1-2; D is unclear. Germline CDR1 is DFQATT and CDR2 is SNEGSKA (reference sequence). CDR3 length: 14 residues. The V end lost 3 bases, the J end lost 0 bases, and 11 bases lay between the germline ends. The CDR3 reads CSASLAAANYGYTF. CDR3 in DNA: TGCAGTGCTAGTCTGGCGGCCGCTAACTATGGCTACACCTTC.

The chain has TRBV24-1 and TRBJ1-5; TRBD1 matches at 7 bases. J was trimmed by 10 bases and V by 3 bases; bases with no gene match: 5. There are 13 residues in the CDR3. Germline-derived CDR1 and CDR2 are KGHDR and SFDVKD. The CDR3 DNA reads as TGTGCCACCAGTGATGGACAGGCCCTTCCCCAGCATTTT. Its protein product is CATSDGQALPQHF.

This chain uses TRBV20-1 with TRBJ2-7; 10 positions match TRBD2. Germline CDR1 DFQATT, CDR2 SNEGSKA (reference sequence). This CDR3 is 13 amino acids long. The V gene end was trimmed by 3 bases and the J gene end by 4 bases; junction bases not matched to a gene: 3. The CDR3: CSARGTSVYEQYF. The CDR3 nucleotides are TGCAGTGCTAGGGGGACTAGCGTGTACGAGCAGTACTTC.

V and J are TRBV10-3 and TRBJ2-2; D is undetermined. In germline, CDR1 is ENHRY, CDR2 SYGVKD. V was clipped by 4 bases and J by 5 bases, with 8 bases between them. The CDR3 contains 13 residues. CDR3 sequence reads: CAISGKDTGELFF. CDR3 bases: TGTGCCATCAGTGGTAAAGATACCGGGGAGCTGTTTTTT.

V gene TRBV20-1 combines with J gene TRBJ2-3; D ambiguous. Germline assignment: CDR1 DFQATT and CDR2 SNEGSKA (reference sequence). Trimming took off 5 bases at V and 6 bases at J, with 9 bases between the two ends. The CDR3 has 11 residues. The CDR3 DNA reads as TGCAGTGCTGGCGTTTCGGATACGCAGTATTTT. It yields the protein CSAGVSDTQYF.

This rearrangement joins TRBV10-3 to TRBJ2-2; D might be TRBD1 (5 bases). Germline-derived CDR1 and CDR2 are ENHRY and SYGVKD. Trimming took off 6 bases at V and 0 bases at J, with 11 bases between the two ends. The CDR3 covers 15 residues. The CDR3 protein is CAIRLDRANTGELFF. CDR3 DNA: TGTGCCATCAGGTTAGACAGAGCGAACACCGGGGAGCTGTTTTTT.

There are a few counts of this clonotype. The chain uses TRBV7-3 and TRBJ2-2, with D perhaps matching TRBD1 or TRBD2 (5 bases each). This CDR3 contains 13 residues. Germline CDR1 reads SGHTA; CDR2 reads FQGTGA. V was clipped by 8 bases and J by 2 bases, with 9 bases between them. The CDR3, as DNA: TGTGCCAGCCGGGACGGTAACACCGGGGAGCTGTTTTTT. The encoded protein is CASRDGNTGELFF.

The chain combines TRBV10-2 with TRBJ2-1; 9 positions match TRBD2. This CDR3 has 14 amino acids. V was clipped by 6 bases and J by 13 bases; unmatched bases: 13. Looked up from germline, CDR1 is WSHSY and CDR2 is SAAADI. CDR3 DNA sequence: TGCGCCAGCAGAGAGGGCGGGAGGGCTTTTTTTCAGTTCTTC. Encoded protein: CASREGGRAFFQFF.

The rearrangement joins TRBV19 to TRBJ2-5; 8 bases map to TRBD2. The CDR3 totals 16 residues. Trimming at V came to 3 bases and at J to 2 bases, leaving 8 bases not matched to a gene. Germline CDR1 reads LNHDA; CDR2 reads SQIVND (reference sequence). CDR3 loop: CASSIHSGIGQETQYF. The CDR3 bases are TGTGCCAGTAGTATCCATAGCGGGATAGGACAAGAGACCCAGTACTTC.

This chain uses TRBV12-3 or TRBV12-4 with TRBJ1-2; 7 positions agree with TRBD1. Trimming at V came to 7 bases and at J to 3 bases, leaving 5 bases not matched to a gene. The CDR3 is made up of 13 amino acids. CDR3 region: CASNPGQYYGYTF. The CDR3 DNA reads TGTGCCAGCAACCCGGGACAGTACTATGGCTACACCTTC.

V usage is TRBV10-3 and J usage is TRBJ2-7; D perhaps matches TRBD2 (5 bases). Trimming left V 7 bases short and J 0 bases short, with 10 bases between. CDR1 is ENHRY, CDR2 SYGVKD, per germline. CDR3 length: 13 residues. Here the CDR3 DNA reads TGTGCCATCATGGCTAGCACCTCCTACGAGCAGTACTTC. Amino acid sequence: CAIMASTSYEQYF.

In its sample, this clonotype was seen many times. The chain is built from TRBV6-1 and TRBJ2-5; TRBD1 or TRBD2 may be the D gene (5 bases each). CDR1 is MNHNS, CDR2 SASEGT, per germline. The CDR3 covers 15 residues. Deletions cut 7 bases from V and 2 bases from J, with 17 bases between. CDR3 loop: CASKFGTPAQETQYF. CDR3 bases: TGTGCCAGCAAGTTCGGGACCCCTGCACAAGAGACCCAGTACTTC.

The J gene is TRBJ1-4, the V gene TRBV2, with 8 bases fitting TRBD1. The CDR3 contains 15 residues. Germline lookup yields CDR1 SNHLY and CDR2 FYNNEI. With V trimmed by 8 bases and J by 5 bases, 10 bases remained unmatched. In DNA, the CDR3 is TGTGCCAGCGGACAGGGCGGGACGTTGAATGAAAAACTGTTTTTT. Protein product: CASGQGGTLNEKLFF. The complete variable domain, with remaining parts taken from reference TRBV2 and TRBJ1-4, reads EPEVTQTPSHQVTQMGQEVILRCVPISNHLYFYWYRQILGQKVEFLVSFYNNEISEKSEIFDDQFSVERPDGSNFTLKIRSTKLEDSAMYFCASGQGGTLNEKLFFGSGTQLSVL.

This clonotype was recorded many times. V usage is TRBV6-4 and J usage is TRBJ2-1, with 9 bases lining up with TRBD2. The CDR3 sequence is 18 residues long. Per germline, CDR1 MRHNA and CDR2 SNTAGT. V shed 0 bases, J shed 2 bases, and the junction held 8 bases outside the gene matches. The CDR3 is CASSDSLNSGGPYNEQFF. Written as DNA, the CDR3 is TGTGCCAGCAGTGACTCCCTCAATAGCGGGGGTCCCTACAATGAGCAGTTCTTC.